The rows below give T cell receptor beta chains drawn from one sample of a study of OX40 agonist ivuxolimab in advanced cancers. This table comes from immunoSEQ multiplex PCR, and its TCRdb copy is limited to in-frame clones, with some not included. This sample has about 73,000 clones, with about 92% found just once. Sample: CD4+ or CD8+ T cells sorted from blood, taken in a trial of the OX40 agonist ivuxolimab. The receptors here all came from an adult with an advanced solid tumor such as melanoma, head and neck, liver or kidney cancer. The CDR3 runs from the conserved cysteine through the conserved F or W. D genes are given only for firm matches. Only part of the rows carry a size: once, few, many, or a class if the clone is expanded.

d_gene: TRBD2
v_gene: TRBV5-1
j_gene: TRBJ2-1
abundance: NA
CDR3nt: TGCGCCAGCAGCTACGCCGGGACTATATACAATGAGCAGTTCTTC
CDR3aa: CASSYAGTIYNEQFF

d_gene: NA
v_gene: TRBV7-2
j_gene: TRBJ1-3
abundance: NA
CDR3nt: TGTGCCAGCAGCGCCGACGGGACGGTAGGAAACACCATATATTTT
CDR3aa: CASSADGTVGNTIYF

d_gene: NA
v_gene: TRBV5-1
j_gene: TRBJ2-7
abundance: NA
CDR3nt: TGCGCCAGCAGCTCGTACGGGGGGCCCCCGTACGAGCAGTACTTC
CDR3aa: CASSSYGGPPYEQYF

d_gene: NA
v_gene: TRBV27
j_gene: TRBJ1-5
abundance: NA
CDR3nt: TGTGCCAGCAGTTTAAGTGGGGACGGGATGCAGCCCCAGCATTTT
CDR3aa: CASSLSGDGMQPQHF

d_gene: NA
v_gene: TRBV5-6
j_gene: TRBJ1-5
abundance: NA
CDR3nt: TGTGCCAGCAGCATACGGACCCGGCCCCAGCATTTT
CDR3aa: CASSIRTRPQHF

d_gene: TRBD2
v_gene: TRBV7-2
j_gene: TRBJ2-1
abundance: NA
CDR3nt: TGTGCCAGCAGCTGGCCGCTAGCGGGGGCCCCCGAAGGGCTTAATGAGCAGTTCTTC
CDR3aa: CASSWPLAGAPEGLNEQFF

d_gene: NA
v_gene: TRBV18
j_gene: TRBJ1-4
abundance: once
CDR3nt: TGTGCCAGCTCACCAACCCCTGGGGAGGTGAACCATGAAAAACTGTTTTTT
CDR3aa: CASSPTPGEVNHEKLFF

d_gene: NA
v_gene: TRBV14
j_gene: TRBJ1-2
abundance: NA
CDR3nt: TGTGCCAGCAGCCAGACCGATAACTATGGCTACACCTTC
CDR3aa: CASSQTDNYGYTF

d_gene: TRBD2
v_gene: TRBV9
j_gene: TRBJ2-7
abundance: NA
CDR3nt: TGTGCCAGCAGCCCTGGGGGGGGTACCCTCTACGAGCAGTACTTC
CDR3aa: CASSPGGGTLYEQYF

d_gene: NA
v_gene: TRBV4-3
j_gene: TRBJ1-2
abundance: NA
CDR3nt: TGCGCCAGCAGCCAAGAATTGGACCGATATGGCTACACCTTC
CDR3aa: CASSQELDRYGYTF

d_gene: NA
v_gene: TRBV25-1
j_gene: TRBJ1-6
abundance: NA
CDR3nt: TGTGCCAGCAGTGAATCGGTGACAGGCTATAATTCACCCCTCCACTTT
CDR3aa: CASSESVTGYNSPLHF

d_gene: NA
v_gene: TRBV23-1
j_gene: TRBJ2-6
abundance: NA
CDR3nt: TGCGCCAGCAGTCATCGCAGGTCCCACTCTGGGGCCAACGTCCTGACTTTC
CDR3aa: CASSHRRSHSGANVLTF

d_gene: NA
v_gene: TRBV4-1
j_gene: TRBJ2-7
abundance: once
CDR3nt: TGCGCCAGCAGCCTTACATGGGGGACGTCGACCTACGAGCAGTACTTC
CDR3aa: CASSLTWGTSTYEQYF

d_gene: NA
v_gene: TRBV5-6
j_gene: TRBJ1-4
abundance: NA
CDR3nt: TGTGCCAGCAGCTTCTTGACAGGAGCAACTAATGAAAAACTGTTTTTT
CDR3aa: CASSFLTGATNEKLFF

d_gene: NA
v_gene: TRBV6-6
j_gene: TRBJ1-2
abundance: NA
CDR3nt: TGTGCCAGCAGTTACCCGCAGGGATATGGCTACACCTTC
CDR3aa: CASSYPQGYGYTF

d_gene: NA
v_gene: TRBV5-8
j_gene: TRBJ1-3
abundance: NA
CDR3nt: TGTGCCAGCAGCTTGCGCGTGGGCAAAAGGACGACTGGAAACACCATATATTTT
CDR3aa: CASSLRVGKRTTGNTIYF

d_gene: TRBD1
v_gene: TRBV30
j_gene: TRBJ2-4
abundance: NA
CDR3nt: TGTGCCTTAAGACAGGGTGGCATTCAGTACTTC
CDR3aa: CALRQGGIQYF

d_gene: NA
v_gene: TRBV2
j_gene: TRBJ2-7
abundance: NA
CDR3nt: TGTGCCAGCAGTGAGTGGAACTCGGCCTACGAGCAGTACTTC
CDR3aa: CASSEWNSAYEQYF

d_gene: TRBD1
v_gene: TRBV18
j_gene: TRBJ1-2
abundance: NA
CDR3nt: TGTGCCAGCTCACAGGACAGGGACTATGGCTACACCTTC
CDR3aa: CASSQDRDYGYTF

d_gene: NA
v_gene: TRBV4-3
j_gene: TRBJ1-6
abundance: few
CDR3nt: TGCGCCAGCAGCCCCGAGAAGGGTTATAATTCACCCCTCCACTTT
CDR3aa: CASSPEKGYNSPLHF

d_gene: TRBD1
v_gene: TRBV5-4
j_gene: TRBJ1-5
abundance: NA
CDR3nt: TGTGCCAGCAGCTTGAAGGGACAGGCAAATCAGCCCCAGCATTTT
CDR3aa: CASSLKGQANQPQHF

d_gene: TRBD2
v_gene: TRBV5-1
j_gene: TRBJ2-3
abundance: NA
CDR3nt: TGCGCCAGCAGCTTAGCGGGGCTAAGCACAGATACGCAGTATTTT
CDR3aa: CASSLAGLSTDTQYF

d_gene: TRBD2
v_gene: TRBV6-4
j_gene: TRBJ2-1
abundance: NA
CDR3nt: TGTGCCAGCAGTGAGGCGGGGGGCATCTACAATGAGCAGTTCTTC
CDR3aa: CASSEAGGIYNEQFF

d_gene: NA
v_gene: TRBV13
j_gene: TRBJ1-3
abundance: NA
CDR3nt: TGTGCCAGCAGCAGGGAAGGGACATTTGGAAACACCATATATTTT
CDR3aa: CASSREGTFGNTIYF

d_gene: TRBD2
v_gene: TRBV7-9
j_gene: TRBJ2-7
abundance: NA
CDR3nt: TGTGCCAGCAGCACCCGGGGACTAGCGGGGGACGAGCAGTACTTC
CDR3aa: CASSTRGLAGDEQYF

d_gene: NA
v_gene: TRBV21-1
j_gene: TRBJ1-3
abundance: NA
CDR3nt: TGTGCCAGCAGCAAGCGGGAACAGGGGAACCCTGGAAACACCATATATTTT
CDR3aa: CASSKREQGNPGNTIYF

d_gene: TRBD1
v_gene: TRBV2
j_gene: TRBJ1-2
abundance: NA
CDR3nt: TGTGCCAGCAGAAAGGGGGCCGGCTATGGCTACACCTTC
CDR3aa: CASRKGAGYGYTF

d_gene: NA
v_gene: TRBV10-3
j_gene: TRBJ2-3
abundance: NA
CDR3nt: TGTGCCACCGTCCCAGGGCCAGGGAGTGTAGATACGCAGTATTTT
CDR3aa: CATVPGPGSVDTQYF

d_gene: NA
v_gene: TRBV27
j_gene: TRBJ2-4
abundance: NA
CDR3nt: TGTGCCAGCAGTTTATTGGGGATCGGCAAAAACATTCAGTACTTC
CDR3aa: CASSLLGIGKNIQYF

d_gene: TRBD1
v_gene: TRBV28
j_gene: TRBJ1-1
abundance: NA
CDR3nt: TGTGCCAGCAGTCTTGTGATAAGACAGGGGGCGGGTTTGAGTGACACTGAAGCTTTCTTT
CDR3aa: CASSLVIRQGAGLSDTEAFF

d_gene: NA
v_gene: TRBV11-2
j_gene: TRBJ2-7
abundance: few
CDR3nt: TGTGCCAGCAGCTTAGGTGGGGGGACCTACGAGCAGTACTTC
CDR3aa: CASSLGGGTYEQYF